Listed below are T cell receptor beta chains from one sample, sequenced in a study of human T cells and chemical hapten exposure. TCRdb reprocessed the RACE reads with MiXCR, giving one entry per CDR3 protein. In the table there are some 91,000 distinct CDR3 sequences, around 11% of which are singletons. Material: whole blood, obtained in connection with sensitization to the hapten diphenylcyclopropenone (DPC). The receptor source for this set is a woman aged 40-49 years with alopecia areata. Some clones in this sample may be carry-over from other donors' samples. Both conserved end residues are part of each CDR3. Each record gives: J gene, V gene, clone size, D gene, CDR3 DNA, CDR3 protein. D genes are given only for firm matches. Size values are once, few and many counts, or a class for expanded clones, and some rows have none.

>TRBJ1-2|TRBV5-1|NA|NA
TGCGCCAGCAGCTTGAACGATTTCAACGGCTACACCTTC
CASSLNDFNGYTF
>TRBJ2-3|TRBV12-3/TRBV12-4|NA|NA
TGTGCCACTACATCCCCCGAATTAGCAGATACGCAGTATTTT
CATTSPELADTQYF
>TRBJ2-6|TRBV29-1|few|NA
TGCAGCGTTGAAGGGAGCTCTGGGGCCAACGTCCTGACTTTC
CSVEGSSGANVLTF
>TRBJ1-1|TRBV18|many|TRBD1
TGTGCCAGCTCACCACCGGGACAGGGGAAAGCTTTCTTT
CASSPPGQGKAFF
>TRBJ2-2|TRBV11-2|many|NA
TGTGCCAGCAGCTTGCGGGACAGGAACACCGGGGAGCTGTTTTTT
CASSLRDRNTGELFF
>TRBJ2-3|TRBV15|NA|NA
TGTGCCACCAGCCCTGGGACTGGAGCTACAGATACGCAGTATTTT
CATSPGTGATDTQYF
>TRBJ1-1|TRBV3-1|NA|NA
TGTGCCAGCAGCCGACCCAGTCTGGGGGACACTGAAGCTTTCTTT
CASSRPSLGDTEAFF
>TRBJ1-4|TRBV6-6|NA|NA
TGTGCCAGCAGGAACCCAGCGGGGGGTAGGGAAAAACTGTTTTTT
CASRNPAGGREKLFF
>TRBJ2-7|TRBV9|NA|TRBD2
TGTGCCAGCAGCGTAACGGGGCGGGAGGACTACGAGCAGTACTTC
CASSVTGREDYEQYF
>TRBJ1-4|TRBV7-6|many|NA
TGTGCCAGCAGCTTAGCCAGATTACGTCGTTGGGAAGCTAGAATGATACTGTTTTTT
CASSLARLRRWEARMILFF
>TRBJ2-1|TRBV5-1|many|NA
TGCGCCAGCAGCCCGAAGGGCAATCCGAACAATGAGCAGTTCTTC
CASSPKGNPNNEQFF
>TRBJ1-5|TRBV20-1|few|NA
TGCAGTGCTAGAGAGCGAATAACAGGGAGGATTGGCAATCAGCCCCAGCATTTT
CSARERITGRIGNQPQHF
>TRBJ2-1|TRBV12-3/TRBV12-4|many|NA
TGTGCCAGCAGTCCCCCGACAGTGGTGGGGGATGAGCAGTTCTTC
CASSPPTVVGDEQFF
>TRBJ2-1|TRBV29-1|many|NA
TGCAGCGTTGCGAGACGGAATGAGCAGTTCTTC
CSVARRNEQFF
>TRBJ1-1|TRBV28|many|NA
TGTGCCAGCATCCAGGGACTGGGTAACACTGAAGCTTTCTTT
CASIQGLGNTEAFF
>TRBJ1-2|TRBV7-2|NA|NA
TGTGCCAGCAGCTTCGATAACTATGGCTACACCTTC
CASSFDNYGYTF
>TRBJ1-1|TRBV5-1|NA|TRBD1
TGCGCCAGCAGCTTGTTAACAGGGGGCGCGGGGACTGAAGCTTTCTTT
CASSLLTGGAGTEAFF
>TRBJ2-7|TRBV21-1|few|NA
TGTGCCAGCAGCAAAGGACACATGACAGGGGCGCTGTCCTACGAGCAGTACTTC
CASSKGHMTGALSYEQYF
>TRBJ2-7|TRBV28|NA|TRBD1
TGTGCCAGCAGTGGGACAGCGACCCCCTCCTACGAGCAGTACTTC
CASSGTATPSYEQYF
>TRBJ1-5|TRBV28|NA|NA
TGTGCCAGCAGTTTAGGGGGCGCCCAGCCCCAGCATTTT
CASSLGGAQPQHF
>TRBJ2-1|TRBV11-2|NA|NA
TGTGCCAGCAGCTTAGCTTACCTGGTGAATGAGCAGTTCTTC
CASSLAYLVNEQFF
>TRBJ2-7|TRBV7-2|NA|NA
TGTGCCAGCAGCTTAGCTCCAGGATCCTACGAGCAGTACTTC
CASSLAPGSYEQYF